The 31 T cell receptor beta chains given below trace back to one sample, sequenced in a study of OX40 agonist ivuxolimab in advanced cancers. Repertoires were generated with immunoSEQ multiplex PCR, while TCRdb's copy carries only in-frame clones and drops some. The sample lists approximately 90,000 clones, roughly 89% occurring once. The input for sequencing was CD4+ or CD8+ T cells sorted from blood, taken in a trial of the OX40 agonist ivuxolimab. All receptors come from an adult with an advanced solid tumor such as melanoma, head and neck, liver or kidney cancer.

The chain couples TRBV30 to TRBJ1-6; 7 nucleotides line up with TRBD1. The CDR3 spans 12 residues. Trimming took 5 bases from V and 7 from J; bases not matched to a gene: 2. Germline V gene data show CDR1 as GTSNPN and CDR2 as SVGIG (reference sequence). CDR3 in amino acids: CAWGTANSPLHF. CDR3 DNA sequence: TGTGCCTGGGGGACAGCAAATTCACCCCTCCACTTT.

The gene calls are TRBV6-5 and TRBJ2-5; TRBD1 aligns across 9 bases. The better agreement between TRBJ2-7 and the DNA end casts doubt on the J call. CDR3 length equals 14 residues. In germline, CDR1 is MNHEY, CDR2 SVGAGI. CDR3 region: CASSYQDRGHEQYF. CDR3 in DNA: TGTGCCAGCAGTTACCAGGACAGGGGTCACGAGCAGTACTTC.

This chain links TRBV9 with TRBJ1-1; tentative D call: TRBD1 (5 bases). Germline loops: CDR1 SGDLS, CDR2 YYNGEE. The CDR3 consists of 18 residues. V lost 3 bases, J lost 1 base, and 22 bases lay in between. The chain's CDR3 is CASSATLMGGTKNTEAFF. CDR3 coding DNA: TGTGCCAGCAGCGCTACCCTAATGGGGGGTACCAAGAACACTGAAGCTTTCTTT.

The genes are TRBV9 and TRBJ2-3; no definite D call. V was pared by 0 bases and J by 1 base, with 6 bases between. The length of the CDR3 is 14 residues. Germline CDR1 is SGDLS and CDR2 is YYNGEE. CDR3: CASSVGRGTDTQYF. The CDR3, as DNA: TGTGCCAGCAGCGTAGGACGGGGCACAGATACGCAGTATTTT.

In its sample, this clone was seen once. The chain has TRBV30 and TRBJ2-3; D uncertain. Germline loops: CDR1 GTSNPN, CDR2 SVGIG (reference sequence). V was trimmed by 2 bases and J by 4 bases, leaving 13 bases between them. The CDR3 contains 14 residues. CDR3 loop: CAWSPGGKPDTQYF. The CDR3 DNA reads TGTGCCTGGAGTCCCGGTGGAAAACCAGATACGCAGTATTTT.

The CDR3 coding sequence is TGTGCCAGCAGCTTGGGACAGGGTAACACCGGGGAGCTGTTTTTT. This encodes CASSLGQGNTGELFF. This chain uses TRBV7-2 with TRBJ2-2, with 9 bases aligning to TRBD1. CDR3 length: 15 residues. Germline assignment: CDR1 SGHTA and CDR2 FQGNSA. Trimming at V came to 3 bases and at J to 2 bases, leaving 1 base not matched to a gene.

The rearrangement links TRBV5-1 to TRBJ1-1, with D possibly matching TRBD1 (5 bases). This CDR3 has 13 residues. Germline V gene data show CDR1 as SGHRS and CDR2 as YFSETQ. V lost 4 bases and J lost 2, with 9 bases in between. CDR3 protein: CASSVGQNTEAFF. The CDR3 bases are TGCGCCAGCAGCGTAGGACAAAACACTGAAGCTTTCTTT. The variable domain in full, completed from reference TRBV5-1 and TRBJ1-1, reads KAGVTQTPRYLIKTRGQQVTLSCSPISGHRSVSWYQQTPGQGLQFLFEYFSETQRNKGNFPGRFSGRQFSNSRSEMNVSTLELGDSALYLCASSVGQNTEAFFGQGTRLTVV.

CDR3 loop: CASSIAGGPFNEQFF. Written as DNA, the CDR3 is TGTGCCAGCAGCATAGCGGGGGGGCCTTTCAATGAGCAGTTCTTC. V usage is TRBV6-6 and J usage is TRBJ2-1; 11 bases are shared with TRBD2. The CDR3 totals 15 residues. The J segment lost 6 bases and the V segment lost 6 bases, leaving 7 bases of the junction unmatched. The V gene's germline CDR1 is MNHNY and CDR2 SVGAGI (reference sequence).

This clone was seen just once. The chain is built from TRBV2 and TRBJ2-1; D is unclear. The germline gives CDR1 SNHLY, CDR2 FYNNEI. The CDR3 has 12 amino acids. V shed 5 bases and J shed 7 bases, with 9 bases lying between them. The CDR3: CASSPLWNEQFF. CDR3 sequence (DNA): TGTGCCAGCAGTCCCCTCTGGAATGAGCAGTTCTTC.

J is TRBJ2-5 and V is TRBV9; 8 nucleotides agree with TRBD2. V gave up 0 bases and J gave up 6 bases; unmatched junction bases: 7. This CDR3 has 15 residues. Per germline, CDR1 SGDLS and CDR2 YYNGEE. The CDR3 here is CASSVDGGAEKTQYF. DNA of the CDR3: TGTGCCAGCAGCGTAGACGGGGGGGCCGAAAAGACCCAGTACTTC.

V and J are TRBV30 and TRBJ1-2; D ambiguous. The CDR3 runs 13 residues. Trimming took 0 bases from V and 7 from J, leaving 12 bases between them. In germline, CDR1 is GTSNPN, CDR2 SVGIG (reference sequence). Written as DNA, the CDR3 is TGTGCCTGGAGTGTCGTAGGTTTTAGTGGCTACACCTTC. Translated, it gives CAWSVVGFSGYTF.

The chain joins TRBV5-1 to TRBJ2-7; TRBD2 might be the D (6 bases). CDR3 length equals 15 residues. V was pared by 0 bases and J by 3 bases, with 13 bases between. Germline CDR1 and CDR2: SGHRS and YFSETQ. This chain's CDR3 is CASSLGAGPIYEQYF. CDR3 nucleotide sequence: TGCGCCAGCAGCTTGGGGGCGGGACCAATCTACGAGCAGTACTTC.

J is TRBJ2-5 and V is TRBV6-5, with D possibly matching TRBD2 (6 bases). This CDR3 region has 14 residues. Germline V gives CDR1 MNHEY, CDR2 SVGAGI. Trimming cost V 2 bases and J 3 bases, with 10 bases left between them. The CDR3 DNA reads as TGTGCCAGCAGTTACGGGGGGACCAAAGAGACCCAGTACTTC. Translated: CASSYGGTKETQYF.

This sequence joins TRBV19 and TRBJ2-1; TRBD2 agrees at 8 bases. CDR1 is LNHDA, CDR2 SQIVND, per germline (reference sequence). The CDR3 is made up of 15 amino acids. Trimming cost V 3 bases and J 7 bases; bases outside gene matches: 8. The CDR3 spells CASSMSGGGWNEQFF. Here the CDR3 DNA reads TGTGCCAGTAGTATGTCCGGGGGGGGTTGGAATGAGCAGTTCTTC.

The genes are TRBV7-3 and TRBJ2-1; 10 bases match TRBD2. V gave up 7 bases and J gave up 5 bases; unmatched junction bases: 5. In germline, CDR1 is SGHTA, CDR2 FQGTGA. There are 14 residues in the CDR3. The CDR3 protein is CASNLAGVDNEQFF. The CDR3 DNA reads TGTGCCAGCAACCTAGCGGGGGTGGACAATGAGCAGTTCTTC.

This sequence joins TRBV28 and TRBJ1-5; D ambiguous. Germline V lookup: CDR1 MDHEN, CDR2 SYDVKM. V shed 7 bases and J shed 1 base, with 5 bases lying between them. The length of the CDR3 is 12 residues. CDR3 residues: CASKTSNQPQHF. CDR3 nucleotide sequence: TGTGCCAGCAAGACGAGCAATCAGCCCCAGCATTTT.

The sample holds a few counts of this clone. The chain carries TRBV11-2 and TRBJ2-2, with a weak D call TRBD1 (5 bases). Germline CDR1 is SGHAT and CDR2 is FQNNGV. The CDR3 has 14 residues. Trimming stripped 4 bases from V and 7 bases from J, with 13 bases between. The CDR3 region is CASSSLQGNGELFF. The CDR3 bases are TGTGCCAGCAGCTCCCTCCAGGGAAACGGGGAGCTGTTTTTT.

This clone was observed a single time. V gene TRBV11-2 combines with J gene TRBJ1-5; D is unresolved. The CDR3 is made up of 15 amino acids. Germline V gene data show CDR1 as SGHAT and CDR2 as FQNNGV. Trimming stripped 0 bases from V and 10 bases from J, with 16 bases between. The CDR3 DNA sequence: TGTGCCAGCAGCTTAGATCGAGACGGGAGAGGACCCCAGCATTTT. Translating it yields CASSLDRDGRGPQHF.

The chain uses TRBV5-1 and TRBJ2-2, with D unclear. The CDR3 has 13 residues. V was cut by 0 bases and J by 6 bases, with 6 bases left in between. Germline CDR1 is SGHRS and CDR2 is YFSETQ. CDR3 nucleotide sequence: TGCGCCAGCAGCTTGGCCTGGGCCGGGGAGCTGTTTTTT. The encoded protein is CASSLAWAGELFF.

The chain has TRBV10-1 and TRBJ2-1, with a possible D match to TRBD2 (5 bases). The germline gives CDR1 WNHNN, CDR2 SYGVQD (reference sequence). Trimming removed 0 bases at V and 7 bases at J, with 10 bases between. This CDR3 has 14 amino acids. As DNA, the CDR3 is TGCGCCAGCAGTGAGTCGATGGGGAGTAATGAGCAGTTCTTC. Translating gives CASSESMGSNEQFF.

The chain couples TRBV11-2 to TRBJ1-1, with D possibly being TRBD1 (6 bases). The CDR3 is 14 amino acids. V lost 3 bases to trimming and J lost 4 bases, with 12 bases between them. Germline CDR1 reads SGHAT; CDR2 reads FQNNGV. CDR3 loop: CASSFAGQTTEAFF. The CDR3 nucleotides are TGTGCCAGCAGCTTTGCTGGACAGACCACTGAAGCTTTCTTT.

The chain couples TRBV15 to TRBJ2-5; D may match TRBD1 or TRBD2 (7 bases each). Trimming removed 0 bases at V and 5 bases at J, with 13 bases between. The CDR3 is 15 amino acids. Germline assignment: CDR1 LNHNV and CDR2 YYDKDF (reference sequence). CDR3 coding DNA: TGTGCCACCAGCAGAGAGACAGGGCGGGGGGAGACCCAGTACTTC. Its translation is CATSRETGRGETQYF. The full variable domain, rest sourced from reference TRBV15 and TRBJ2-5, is DAMVIQNPRYQVTQFGKPVTLSCSQTLNHNVMYWYQQKSSQAPKLLFHYYDKDFNNEADTPDNFQSRRPNTSFCFLDIRSPGLGDTAMYLCATSRETGRGETQYFGPGTRLLVL.

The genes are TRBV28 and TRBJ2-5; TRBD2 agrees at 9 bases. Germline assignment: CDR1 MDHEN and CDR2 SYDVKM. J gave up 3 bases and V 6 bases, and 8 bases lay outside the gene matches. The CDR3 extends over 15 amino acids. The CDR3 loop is CASRSQAGGEETQYF. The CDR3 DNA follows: TGTGCCAGCAGGTCGCAAGCGGGGGGAGAAGAGACCCAGTACTTC.

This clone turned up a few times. In DNA form, the CDR3 reads TGCGCCAGCACCCCCTCGGGGACAGGGATCGATGGCTACACCTTC. Amino acid sequence: CASTPSGTGIDGYTF. The V and J genes are TRBV5-1 and TRBJ1-2, with 9 bases fitting TRBD1. The CDR3 totals 15 residues. Trimming at V came to 6 bases and at J to 6 bases, leaving 12 bases not matched to a gene. The germline V gene has CDR1 SGHRS and CDR2 YFSETQ. Combining the CDR3 with reference TRBV5-1 and TRBJ1-2 gives the whole variable domain KAGVTQTPRYLIKTRGQQVTLSCSPISGHRSVSWYQQTPGQGLQFLFEYFSETQRNKGNFPGRFSGRQFSNSRSEMNVSTLELGDSALYLCASTPSGTGIDGYTFGSGTRLTVV.

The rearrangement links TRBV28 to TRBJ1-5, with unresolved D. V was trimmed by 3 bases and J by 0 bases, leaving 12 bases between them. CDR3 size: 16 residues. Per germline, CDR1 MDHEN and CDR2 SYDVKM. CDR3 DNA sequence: TGTGCCAGCAGTTTTCCCGACTCCCCTAGCAATCAGCCCCAGCATTTT. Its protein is CASSFPDSPSNQPQHF.

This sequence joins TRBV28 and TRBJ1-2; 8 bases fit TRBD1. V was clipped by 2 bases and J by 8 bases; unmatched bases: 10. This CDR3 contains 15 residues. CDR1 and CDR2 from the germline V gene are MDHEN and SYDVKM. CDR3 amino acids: CASSLGVRGRQGYTF. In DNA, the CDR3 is TGTGCCAGCAGTTTAGGTGTCAGGGGGCGTCAAGGCTACACCTTC.

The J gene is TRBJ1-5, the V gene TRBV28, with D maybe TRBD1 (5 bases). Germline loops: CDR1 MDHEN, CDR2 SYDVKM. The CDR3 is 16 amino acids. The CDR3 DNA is TGTGCAACCGGGACCACCTTAGCATATAGCAATCAGCCCCAGCATTTT. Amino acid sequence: CATGTTLAYSNQPQHF. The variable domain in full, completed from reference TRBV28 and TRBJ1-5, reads DVKVTQSSRYLVKRTGEKVFLECVQDMDHENMFWYRQDPGLGLRLIYFSYDVKMKEKGDIPEGYSVSREKKERFSLILESASTNQTSMYLCATGTTLAYSNQPQHFGDGTRLSIL.

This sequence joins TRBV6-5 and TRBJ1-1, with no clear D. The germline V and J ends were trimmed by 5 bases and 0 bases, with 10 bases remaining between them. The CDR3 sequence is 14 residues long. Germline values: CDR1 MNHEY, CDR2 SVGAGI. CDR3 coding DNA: TGTGCCAGCAGTCGGACGGCCATGAACACTGAAGCTTTCTTT. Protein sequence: CASSRTAMNTEAFF.

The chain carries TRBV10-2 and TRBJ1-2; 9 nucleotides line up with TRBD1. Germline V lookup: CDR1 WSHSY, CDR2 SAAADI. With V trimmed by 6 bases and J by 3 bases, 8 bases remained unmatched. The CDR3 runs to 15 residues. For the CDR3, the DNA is TGCGCCAGCAGCGGGACAGGGAATATGGACTATGGCTACACCTTC. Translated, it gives CASSGTGNMDYGYTF.

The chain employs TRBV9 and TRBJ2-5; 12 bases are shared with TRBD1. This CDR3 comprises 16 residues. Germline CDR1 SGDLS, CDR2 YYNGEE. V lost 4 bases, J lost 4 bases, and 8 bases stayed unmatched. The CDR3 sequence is CASSSTGTGGGETQYF. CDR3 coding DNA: TGTGCCAGCAGCTCTACCGGGACAGGGGGCGGAGAGACCCAGTACTTC.

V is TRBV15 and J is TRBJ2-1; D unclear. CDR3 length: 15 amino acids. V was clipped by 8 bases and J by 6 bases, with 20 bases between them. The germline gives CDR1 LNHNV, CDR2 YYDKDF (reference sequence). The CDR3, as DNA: TGTGCCACCTCCAGAGATAGTTACACGCCCAATGAGCAGTTCTTC. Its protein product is CATSRDSYTPNEQFF.